The 23 T cell receptor beta chains given below trace back to one sample, sequenced in a study of early T cells in non-severe SARS-CoV-2 infection. TCRdb reprocessed the 5' RACE reads via MiXCR and lists one record per CDR3 protein. The sample holds 42,000 or so distinct CDR3 sequences; approximately 5.9% are singletons and the top ten take roughly 7.7%. The material sequenced was whole blood, taken at baseline. Receptors originate from an adult who was a healthcare worker with PCR-confirmed SARS-CoV-2 infection or an uninfected control (not recorded which).

This clonotype occurred many times. The J gene is TRBJ1-2, the V gene TRBV7-9, with 10 bases aligning to TRBD1. Germline values: CDR1 SEHNR, CDR2 FQNEAQ (reference sequence). The CDR3 is made up of 15 amino acids. V was pared by 2 bases and J by 4 bases, with 4 bases of the junction left unmatched. CDR3 residues: CASSLSRTGGYGYTF. For the CDR3, the DNA is TGTGCCAGCAGCTTAAGCCGGACAGGGGGCTATGGCTACACCTTC.

This clonotype was found many times. The genes are TRBV2 and TRBJ1-2; TRBD1 agrees at 7 bases. CDR3 size: 14 residues. V lost 8 bases and J lost 4; bases outside the gene matches: 10. Germline CDR1 SNHLY, CDR2 FYNNEI. This CDR3 reads CASVRDRDFYGYTF. The CDR3 DNA follows: TGTGCCAGCGTCCGGGACAGAGATTTCTATGGCTACACCTTC.

In its sample, this clonotype was seen many times. The genes are TRBV9 and TRBJ2-2, with TRBD1 matching over 8 bases. The junction had 4 bases not matched to a gene; V was cut back by 0 bases and J by 3 bases. The CDR3 length is 16 residues. CDR1 is SGDLS and CDR2 is YYNGEE in the germline V gene. CDR3 nucleotides: TGTGCCAGCAGCGTAGGGGCAGGGGGCCACACCGGGGAGCTGTTTTTT. This encodes CASSVGAGGHTGELFF.

Ten or more counts support this clonotype. This CDR3 reads CAWRPGNTEAFF. CDR3 in DNA: TGTGCCTGGAGGCCGGGGAACACTGAAGCTTTCTTT. This chain connects TRBV30 to TRBJ1-1; D gene ambiguous. V lost 3 bases and J lost 1, with 6 bases in between. The germline gives CDR1 GTSNPN, CDR2 SVGIG (reference sequence). The CDR3 extends over 12 amino acids.

This clonotype was observed many times. This rearrangement joins TRBV12-3 or TRBV12-4 to TRBJ2-4; unclear D gene. The CDR3 consists of 15 residues. V lost 1 base to trimming and J lost 3 bases, with 10 bases between them. The CDR3 region is CASSLEAKLKNIQYF. Here the CDR3 DNA reads TGTGCCAGCAGTTTAGAGGCCAAACTCAAAAACATTCAGTACTTC.

The sample holds many counts of this clonotype. The J gene is TRBJ2-1, the V gene TRBV11-2, with D perhaps matching TRBD1 or TRBD2 (5 bases each). Germline V gene lookup returns CDR1 SGHAT and CDR2 FQNNGV. The CDR3 totals 14 residues. Between the trimmed V and J ends, which lost 10 bases and 3 bases, there was a span of 16 bases. This CDR3 is CATRGQQNYNEQFF. CDR3 bases: TGTGCCACCCGGGGCCAACAAAACTACAATGAGCAGTTCTTC.

The chain links TRBV29-1 to TRBJ2-1; 9 bases agree with TRBD2. V lost 4 bases, J lost 3 bases, and 16 bases stayed unmatched. Germline assignment: CDR1 SQVTM and CDR2 ANQGSEA. This CDR3 region has 18 residues. The CDR3 is CSVVGELAGVLDYNEQFF. CDR3 in DNA: TGCAGCGTTGTAGGGGAGTTAGCGGGGGTATTGGACTACAATGAGCAGTTCTTC.

This clonotype was detected many times. For the CDR3, the DNA is TGTGCCAGCAGGGAACAGGGGGATACGCAGTATTTT. Protein product: CASREQGDTQYF. The rearrangement links TRBV6-6 to TRBJ2-3; 7 nucleotides align to TRBD1. The germline V gene has CDR1 MNHNY and CDR2 SVGAGI (reference sequence). The CDR3 covers 12 residues. The V segment lost 6 bases and the J segment 6 bases; nucleotides outside the gene matches: 3.

This clonotype was seen a few times. CDR3 sequence (DNA): TGTGCCAGCAGCTACCGGACAGTCTCCTACGAGCAGTACTTC. Its translation: CASSYRTVSYEQYF. The chain is built from TRBV5-6 and TRBJ2-7; D might be TRBD1 (6 bases). Trimming removed 3 bases from V and 0 bases from J, with 10 bases in between. Germline CDR1 reads SGHDT; CDR2 reads YYEEEE. CDR3 length: 14 residues. The whole variable domain, filled in from reference TRBV5-6 and TRBJ2-7, reads DAGVTQSPTHLIKTRGQQVTLRCSPKSGHDTVSWYQQALGQGPQFIFQYYEEEERQRGNFPDRFSGHQFPNYSSELNVNALLLGDSALYLCASSYRTVSYEQYFGPGTRLTVT.

This clonotype showed up many times. V usage is TRBV19 and J usage is TRBJ1-5, with D unclear. V lost 0 bases to trimming and J lost 3 bases, with 9 bases between them. CDR3 size: 15 residues. Germline V lookup: CDR1 LNHDA, CDR2 SQIVND (reference sequence). CDR3 loop: CASSIEGANNQPQHF. The DNA of the CDR3 is TGTGCCAGTAGTATAGAGGGTGCGAACAATCAGCCCCAGCATTTT.

In nucleotides, the CDR3 is TGTGCCAGCAGCCGACAGGGTTCGGGCAATCAGCCCCAGCATTTT. Translated: CASSRQGSGNQPQHF. The rearrangement links TRBV5-5 to TRBJ1-5; TRBD1 matches at 7 bases. V dropped 4 bases and J dropped 2; count of bases not matched to a gene: 6. CDR3 length: 15 residues. Germline lookup yields CDR1 SGHKS and CDR2 YYEKEE (reference sequence).

This clonotype has just a few counts. V gene TRBV20-1 combines with J gene TRBJ1-4; 11 nucleotides align to TRBD1. This CDR3 contains 13 residues. Per germline, CDR1 DFQATT and CDR2 SNEGSKA (reference sequence). V was clipped by 6 bases and J by 10 bases; unmatched bases: 7. DNA of the CDR3: TGCAGTGCAGAACCGGGACAGGGGGTAAAACTGTTTTTT. This translates into CSAEPGQGVKLFF.

This clonotype was detected many times. V gene TRBV29-1 combines with J gene TRBJ1-1, with D maybe TRBD1 (5 bases). V was pared by 5 bases and J by 6 bases, with 16 bases between. The CDR3 extends over 13 amino acids. Germline values: CDR1 SQVTM, CDR2 ANQGSEA. The chain's CDR3 is CSVQRGGSPEAFF. Written as DNA, the CDR3 is TGCAGCGTTCAAAGGGGAGGGAGCCCTGAAGCTTTCTTT.

This clonotype was observed a handful of times. The gene calls are TRBV6-5 and TRBJ2-5; 7 nucleotides align to TRBD2. The CDR3 has 16 amino acids. The V gene end was trimmed by 5 bases and the J gene end by 5 bases; junction bases not matched to a gene: 14. CDR1 and CDR2 from the germline V gene are MNHEY and SVGAGI. Here the CDR3 reads CASSTLLGREGETQYF. CDR3 in DNA: TGTGCCAGCAGTACACTTCTTGGCAGGGAGGGGGAGACCCAGTACTTC.

V and J are TRBV5-1 and TRBJ2-7; D possibly uses TRBD1 or TRBD2 (5 bases each). V lost 4 bases and J 2 bases, leaving 13 bases between the germline ends. Germline assignment: CDR1 SGHRS and CDR2 YFSETQ. The CDR3 sequence is 14 residues long. CDR3 residues: CASSHGTDTYEQYF. CDR3 bases: TGCGCCAGCAGCCACGGGACGGATACCTACGAGCAGTACTTC.

In its sample, this clonotype was seen many times. The J gene is TRBJ1-6, the V gene TRBV20-1; maybe TRBD1 (6 bases). The CDR3 totals 13 residues. V was shortened by 8 bases and J by 9 bases, with 17 bases between the two germline ends. From germline, CDR1 is DFQATT and CDR2 SNEGSKA (reference sequence). CDR3 in DNA: TGCAGTACCGAAGGGGGTCAAATTTCACCCCTCCACTTT. It codes for CSTEGGQISPLHF.

This clonotype was seen many times. The V and J genes are TRBV11-2 and TRBJ1-6; D is ambiguous. This CDR3 contains 12 residues. V was trimmed by 7 bases and J by 4 bases, leaving 5 bases between them. CDR1 SGHAT and CDR2 FQNNGV come from the germline V gene. In nucleotides, the CDR3 is TGTGCCAGCAACCAGTATAATTCACCCCTCCACTTT. Translation: CASNQYNSPLHF.

This clonotype appeared many times. The rearrangement links TRBV21-1 to TRBJ1-1; TRBD1 is the table's D call and was not checked against the DNA. TRBV21-1 is listed as a pseudogene. There are 15 residues in the CDR3. This CDR3 reads CASSPRQIVNTEAFF. The CDR3 DNA reads as TGTGCCAGCAGCCCACGACAGATTGTGAACACTGAAGCTTTCTTT.

This clonotype was picked up many times. The chain employs TRBV28 and TRBJ1-2, with unresolved D. V dropped 6 bases and J dropped 2 bases, with 16 bases sitting between them. CDR1 is MDHEN, CDR2 SYDVKM, per germline. CDR3 length equals 15 residues. CDR3 loop: CASSQGRAVNYGYTF. The CDR3 DNA follows: TGTGCCAGCAGCCAAGGACGAGCTGTGAACTATGGCTACACCTTC.

The table lists this clonotype with many counts. The V gene is TRBV6-1, the J gene TRBJ2-3; 12 bases align to TRBD2. V lost 2 bases and J lost 4; bases outside the gene matches: 1. CDR3 length: 15 residues. Per the germline V gene, CDR1 is MNHNS and CDR2 is SASEGT. The DNA for the CDR3 is TGTGCCAGCAGTGAACTAGCGGGGGGGCCAGATACGCAGTATTTT. This gives the protein CASSELAGGPDTQYF.

This clonotype was counted at least ten times. The chain combines TRBV6-1 with TRBJ2-1; 9 bases align to TRBD1. The CDR3 is 16 amino acids. Germline V CDR1 and CDR2: MNHNS, SASEGT. J lost 4 bases, V lost 6 bases, and 10 bases had no gene match. The CDR3 DNA is TGTGCCAGCAGACCGACCGGGACAGGGTCTTACAATGAGCAGTTCTTC. It yields the protein CASRPTGTGSYNEQFF.

The chain couples TRBV27 to TRBJ2-6, with a weak D call TRBD2 (6 bases). Trimming pared 3 bases from V and 5 bases from J, leaving 23 bases between. Per the germline V gene, CDR1 is MNHEY and CDR2 is SMNVEV (reference sequence). The CDR3 loop spans 19 amino acids. In nucleotides, the CDR3 is TGTGCCAGCAGTTTTGAATACGGGACTCGTACGGGGAGGGCCAACGTCCTGACTTTC. Translation gives CASSFEYGTRTGRANVLTF.

In its sample, this clonotype was seen many times. The chain recombines TRBV7-9 with TRBJ2-7; the D call may be TRBD1 or TRBD2 (6 bases each). The CDR3 contains 15 residues. Germline-derived CDR1 and CDR2 are SEHNR and FQNEAQ (reference sequence). V was trimmed by 1 base and J by 2 bases, leaving 12 bases between them. DNA of the CDR3: TGTGCCAGCAGCTTAGAGGTCGGGGGCACCTACGAGCAGTACTTC. Amino acids: CASSLEVGGTYEQYF.